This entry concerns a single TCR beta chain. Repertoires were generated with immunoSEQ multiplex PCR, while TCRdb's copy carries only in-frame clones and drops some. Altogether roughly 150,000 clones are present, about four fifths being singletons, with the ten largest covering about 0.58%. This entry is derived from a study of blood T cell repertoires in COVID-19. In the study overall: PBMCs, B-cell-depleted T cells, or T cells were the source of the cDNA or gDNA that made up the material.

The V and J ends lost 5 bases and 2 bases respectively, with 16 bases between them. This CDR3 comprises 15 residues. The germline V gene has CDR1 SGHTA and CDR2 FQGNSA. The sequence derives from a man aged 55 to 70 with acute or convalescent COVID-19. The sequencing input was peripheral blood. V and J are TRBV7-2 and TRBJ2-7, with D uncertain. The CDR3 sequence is CASSTTPTATYEQYF. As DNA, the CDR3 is TGTGCCAGCAGCACCACTCCCACAGCCACCTACGAGCAGTACTTC.